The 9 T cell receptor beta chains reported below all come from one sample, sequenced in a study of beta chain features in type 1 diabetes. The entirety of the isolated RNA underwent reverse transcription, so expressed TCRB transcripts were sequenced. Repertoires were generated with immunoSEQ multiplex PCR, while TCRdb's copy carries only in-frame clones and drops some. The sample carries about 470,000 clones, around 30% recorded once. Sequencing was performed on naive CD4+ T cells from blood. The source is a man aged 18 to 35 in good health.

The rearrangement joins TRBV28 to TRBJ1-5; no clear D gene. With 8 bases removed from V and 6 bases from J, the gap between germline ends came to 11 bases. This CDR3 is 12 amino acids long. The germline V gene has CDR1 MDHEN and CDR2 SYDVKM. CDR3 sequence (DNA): TGTGCCAGCGGACGTATACCTCAGCCCCAGCATTTT. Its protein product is CASGRIPQPQHF. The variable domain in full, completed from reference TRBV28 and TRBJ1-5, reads DVKVTQSSRYLVKRTGEKVFLECVQDMDHENMFWYRQDPGLGLRLIYFSYDVKMKEKGDIPEGYSVSREKKERFSLILESASTNQTSMYLCASGRIPQPQHFGDGTRLSIL.

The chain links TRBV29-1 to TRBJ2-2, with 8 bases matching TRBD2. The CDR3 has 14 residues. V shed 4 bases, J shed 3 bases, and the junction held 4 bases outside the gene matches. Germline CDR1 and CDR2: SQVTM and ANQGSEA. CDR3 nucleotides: TGCAGCGTTGGGGCTAGCGGGTACACCGGGGAGCTGTTTTTT. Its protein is CSVGASGYTGELFF.

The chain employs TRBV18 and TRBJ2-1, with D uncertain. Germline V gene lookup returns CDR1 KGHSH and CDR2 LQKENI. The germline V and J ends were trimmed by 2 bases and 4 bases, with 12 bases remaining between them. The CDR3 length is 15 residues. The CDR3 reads CASSPEPHGYNEQFF. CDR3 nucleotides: TGTGCCAGCTCACCAGAACCCCATGGGTACAATGAGCAGTTCTTC.

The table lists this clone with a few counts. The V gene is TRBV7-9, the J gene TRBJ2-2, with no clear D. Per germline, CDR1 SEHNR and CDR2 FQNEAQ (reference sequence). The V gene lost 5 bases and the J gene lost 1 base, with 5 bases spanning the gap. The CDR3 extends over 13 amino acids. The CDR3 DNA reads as TGTGCCAGCAGCCCCCTGAACACCGGGGAGCTGTTTTTT. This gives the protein CASSPLNTGELFF.

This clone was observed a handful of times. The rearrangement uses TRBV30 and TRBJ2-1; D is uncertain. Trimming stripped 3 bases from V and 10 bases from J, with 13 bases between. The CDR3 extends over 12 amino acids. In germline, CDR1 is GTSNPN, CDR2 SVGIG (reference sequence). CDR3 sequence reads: CAWRLSSSEQFF. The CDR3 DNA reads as TGTGCCTGGAGGCTATCTAGTAGCGAGCAGTTCTTC.

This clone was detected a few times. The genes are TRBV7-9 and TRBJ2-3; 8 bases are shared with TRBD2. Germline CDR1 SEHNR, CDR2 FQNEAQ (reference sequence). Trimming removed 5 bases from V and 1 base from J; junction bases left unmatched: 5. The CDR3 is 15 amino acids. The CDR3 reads CASSLTSVGTDTQYF. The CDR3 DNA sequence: TGTGCCAGCAGCCTGACTAGCGTGGGCACAGATACGCAGTATTTT.

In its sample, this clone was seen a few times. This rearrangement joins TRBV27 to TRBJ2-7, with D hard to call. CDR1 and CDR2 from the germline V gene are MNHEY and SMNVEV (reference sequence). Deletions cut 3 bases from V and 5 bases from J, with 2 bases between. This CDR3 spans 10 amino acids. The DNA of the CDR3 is TGTGCCAGCAGTTTCAACGAGCAGTACTTC. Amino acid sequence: CASSFNEQYF.

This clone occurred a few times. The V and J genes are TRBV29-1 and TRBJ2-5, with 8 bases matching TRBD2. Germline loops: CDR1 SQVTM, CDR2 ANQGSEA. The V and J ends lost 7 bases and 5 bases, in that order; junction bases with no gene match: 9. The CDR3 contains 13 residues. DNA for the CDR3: TGCAGCGCCTCCGGGAGGGCCGGTGAGACCCAGTACTTC. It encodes CSASGRAGETQYF.

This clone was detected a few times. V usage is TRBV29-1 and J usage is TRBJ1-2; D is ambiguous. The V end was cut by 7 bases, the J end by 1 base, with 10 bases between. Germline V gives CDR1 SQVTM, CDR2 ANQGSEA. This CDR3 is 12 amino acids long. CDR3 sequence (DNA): TGCAGCGCCGGAAAGGGTAACTATGGCTACACCTTC. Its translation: CSAGKGNYGYTF.